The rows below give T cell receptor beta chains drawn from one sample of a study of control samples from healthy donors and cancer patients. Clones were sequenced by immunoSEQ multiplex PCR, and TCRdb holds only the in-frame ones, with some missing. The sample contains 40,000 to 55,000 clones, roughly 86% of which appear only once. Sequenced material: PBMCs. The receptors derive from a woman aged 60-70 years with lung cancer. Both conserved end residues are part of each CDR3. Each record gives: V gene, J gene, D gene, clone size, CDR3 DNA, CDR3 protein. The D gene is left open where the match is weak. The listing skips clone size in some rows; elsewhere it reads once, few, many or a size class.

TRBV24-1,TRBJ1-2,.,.,TGTGCCACCAGTGATCCCCCAACGACAAGGGACTATGGCTACACCTTC,CATSDPPTTRDYGYTF
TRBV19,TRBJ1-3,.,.,TGTGCCAGTTCTAGTTCGGCTGGAAACACCATATATTTT,CASSSSAGNTIYF
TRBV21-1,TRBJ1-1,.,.,TGTGCCAGCCCCCCAGGGGAAAGGGGAGAGACTGAAGCTTTCTTT,CASPPGERGETEAFF
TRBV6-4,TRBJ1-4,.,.,TGTGCCAGCAGTGACGGGGTTGGTGAAAAACTGTTTTTT,CASSDGVGEKLFF
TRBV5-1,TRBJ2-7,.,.,TGCGCCAGCAGTGTCGACACCTACGAGCAGTACTTC,CASSVDTYEQYF
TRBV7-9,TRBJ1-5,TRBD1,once,TGTGCCAGCAGCTTGGGACAGGGGGATCAGCCCCAGCATTTT,CASSLGQGDQPQHF
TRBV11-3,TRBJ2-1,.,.,TGTGCCAGCAGCTTAGAGATCAATGAGCAGTTCTTC,CASSLEINEQFF
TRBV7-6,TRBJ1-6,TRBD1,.,TGTGCCAGCAGCTCCGGGACAGCCAATTCACCCCTCCACTTT,CASSSGTANSPLHF
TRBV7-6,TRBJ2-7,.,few,TGTGCCAGCAGCCCCCCGGGTCGAAACTACGAGCAGTACTTC,CASSPPGRNYEQYF
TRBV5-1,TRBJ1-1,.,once,TGCGCCAGCAGCTCGATGTCTCTGAGCCGAAGTGGAGCTGAAGCTTTCTTT,CASSSMSLSRSGAEAFF
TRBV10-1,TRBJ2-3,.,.,TGCGCCAGCAGTGAGTCTGTAGATACGCAGTATTTT,CASSESVDTQYF
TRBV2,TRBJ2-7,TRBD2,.,TGTGCCAGCAATACCGGGAGGAGGAGCTACGAGCAGTACTTC,CASNTGRRSYEQYF
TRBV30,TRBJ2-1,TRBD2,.,TGTGCCTGGATTTTTCCGGGACTAGCGGTTGGCGAGCAGTTCTTC,CAWIFPGLAVGEQFF
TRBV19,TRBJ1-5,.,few,TGTGCCAGTAGTGAAGGCCCTCCGAGCAATCAGCCCCAGCATTTT,CASSEGPPSNQPQHF
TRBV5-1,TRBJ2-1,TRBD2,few,TGCGCCAGCACCACCGGAGCGGGAGCCCCCGGGAGTGAGCAGTTCTTC,CASTTGAGAPGSEQFF